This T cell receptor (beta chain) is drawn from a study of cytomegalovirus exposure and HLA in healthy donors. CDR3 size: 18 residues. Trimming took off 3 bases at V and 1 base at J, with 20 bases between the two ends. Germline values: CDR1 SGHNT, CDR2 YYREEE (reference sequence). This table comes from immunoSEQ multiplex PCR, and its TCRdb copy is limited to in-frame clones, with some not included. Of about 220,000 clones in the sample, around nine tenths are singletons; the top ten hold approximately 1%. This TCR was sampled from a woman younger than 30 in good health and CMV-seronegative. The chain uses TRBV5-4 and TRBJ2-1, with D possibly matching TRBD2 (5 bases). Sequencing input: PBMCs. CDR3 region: CASSSTRGGSESYNEQFF. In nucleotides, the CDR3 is TGTGCCAGCAGCTCAACAAGAGGCGGGTCGGAGTCCTACAATGAGCAGTTCTTC. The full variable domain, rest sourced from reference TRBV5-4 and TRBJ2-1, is ETGVTQSPTHLIKTRGQQVTLRCSSQSGHNTVSWYQQALGQGPQFIFQYYREEENGRGNFPPRFSGLQFPNYSSELNVNALELDDSALYLCASSSTRGGSESYNEQFFGPGTRLTVL.